The text below deals with one T cell receptor beta chain. CDR1 and CDR2 (germline): ENHRY, SYGVKD. The CDR3 runs to 16 residues. The J segment lost 5 bases and the V segment lost 2 bases, leaving 6 bases of the junction unmatched. The assay was immunoSEQ multiplex PCR, and TCRdb's table has in-frame clones only and misses some. The data show about 120,000 clones, about 87% seen once. This sample was taken from a study of control samples from healthy donors and cancer patients. The specimen was blood. The rearrangement joins TRBV10-3 to TRBJ2-5; TRBD2 aligns across 12 bases. The sequence came from a man aged 40-49 years in good health. The CDR3 region has the DNA TGTGCCATCAGTGAGGAAACTAGCGGGGGGCTGGAGACCCAGTACTTC. This codes for CAISEETSGGLETQYF.